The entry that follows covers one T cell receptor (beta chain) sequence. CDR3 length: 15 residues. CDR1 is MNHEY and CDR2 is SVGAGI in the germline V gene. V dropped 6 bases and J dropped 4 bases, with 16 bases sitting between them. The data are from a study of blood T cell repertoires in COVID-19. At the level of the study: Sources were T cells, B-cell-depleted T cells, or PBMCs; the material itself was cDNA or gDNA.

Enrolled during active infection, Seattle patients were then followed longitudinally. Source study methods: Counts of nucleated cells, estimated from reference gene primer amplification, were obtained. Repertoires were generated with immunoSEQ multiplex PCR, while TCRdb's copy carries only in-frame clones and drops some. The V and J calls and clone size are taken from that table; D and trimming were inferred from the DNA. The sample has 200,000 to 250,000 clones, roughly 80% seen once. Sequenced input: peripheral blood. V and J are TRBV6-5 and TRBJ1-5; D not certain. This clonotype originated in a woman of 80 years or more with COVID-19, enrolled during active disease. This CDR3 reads CASRHGAAGNQPQHF. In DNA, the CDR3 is TGTGCCAGCAGACACGGAGCGGCTGGGAATCAGCCCCAGCATTTT.